Presented here are 17 T cell receptor beta chains from one specimen sequenced in a study of post-analysis software for immune sequencing data. Which antigens these TCRs recognize remains unknown. Whole-study results and caveats: Controls showed lower frequencies than patients for roughly 5 TRBV segments, and TRBV5-6, TRBV5-1 and TRBV20-1 were among these.

TCR beta cDNA libraries had unique molecular identifiers. From the PCR reads, TCRdb called clonotypes with MiXCR, one entry per CDR3 protein. The sample lists about 770,000 distinct CDR3 sequences; just over 45% were seen once. The material sequenced was blood. These receptors were taken from a girl under 18 with multiple sclerosis.

The chain uses TRBV28 and TRBJ1-1, with TRBD1 matching 8 bases. The V gene's germline CDR1 is MDHEN and CDR2 SYDVKM. The ends lost 6 bases at V and 6 bases at J; junction bases unmatched: 9. The CDR3 is made up of 14 amino acids. CDR3 loop: CASRNDRGRPEAFF. Written as DNA, the CDR3 is TGTGCCAGCAGGAATGACAGGGGTCGCCCTGAAGCTTTCTTT.

The chain combines TRBV28 with TRBJ2-7; no clear D gene. TRBJ2-5 explains the end of the DNA better; the J call may be wrong. Germline values: CDR1 MDHEN, CDR2 SYDVKM. This CDR3 spans 14 amino acids. CDR3 DNA sequence: TGTGCCAGCAGTTTGGTCCTAAACCAAGAGACCCAGTACTTC. Translated, it gives CASSLVLNQETQYF.

CDR3 in DNA: TGCGCCAGCCGGGTGGAAGCTCCCTCGTTTGAGCAGTACTTC. Translation: CASRVEAPSFEQYF. The gene calls are TRBV5-1 and TRBJ2-5; D call uncertain. The CDR3 covers 14 residues. Germline CDR1 reads SGHRS; CDR2 reads YFSETQ. Deletions cut 7 bases from V and 11 bases from J, with 24 bases between. The variable domain in full, completed from reference TRBV5-1 and TRBJ2-5, reads KAGVTQTPRYLIKTRGQQVTLSCSPISGHRSVSWYQQTPGQGLQFLFEYFSETQRNKGNFPGRFSGRQFSNSRSEMNVSTLELGDSALYLCASRVEAPSFEQYFGPGTRLLVL.

The J gene is TRBJ2-1, the V gene TRBV29-1; D might be TRBD2 (7 bases). The V end lost 7 bases, the J end lost 8 bases, and 15 bases lay between the germline ends. This CDR3 region has 12 residues. Germline-derived CDR1 and CDR2 are SQVTM and ANQGSEA. Here the CDR3 DNA reads TGCAGCGGGGAGGGGGAGACCGATGAGCAGTTCTTC. The encoded protein is CSGEGETDEQFF.

DNA of the CDR3: TGCAGTGCTAGATGGCACGGCGGGGGGGCAGATACGCAGTATTTT. This sequence encodes CSARWHGGGADTQYF. The chain combines TRBV20-1 with TRBJ2-3; 9 nucleotides match TRBD2. The CDR3 spans 15 residues. CDR1 is DFQATT and CDR2 is SNEGSKA in the germline V gene (reference sequence). Trimming at V came to 2 bases and at J to 4 bases, leaving 7 bases not matched to a gene.

The V and J genes are TRBV12-3 or TRBV12-4 and TRBJ2-3; D gene ambiguous. Trimming cost V 5 bases and J 10 bases, with 16 bases left between them. The CDR3 contains 13 residues. CDR3 residues: CASSRVPPDAQYF. The CDR3 coding sequence is TGTGCCAGCAGTAGAGTGCCCCCGGATGCGCAGTATTTT.

This clonotype appeared a few times. The chain has TRBV12-3 or TRBV12-4 and TRBJ1-3; TRBD1 agrees at 7 bases. With 7 bases clipped from V and 0 bases from J, the junction kept 9 bases outside the gene matches. This CDR3 has 16 residues. The CDR3: CASTLWDSVSGNTIYF. For the CDR3, the DNA is TGTGCCAGCACCCTATGGGACAGCGTCTCTGGAAACACCATATATTTT.

This clonotype was observed a few times. V and J are TRBV27 and TRBJ2-7; TRBD1 matches at 7 bases. The trim removed 8 bases at V and 3 bases at J, leaving 7 bases unmatched. Germline loops: CDR1 MNHEY, CDR2 SMNVEV (reference sequence). The CDR3 contains 13 residues. As DNA, the CDR3 is TGTGCCAGCGCATTGGGACAGATCTACGAGCAGTACTTC. It translates to CASALGQIYEQYF.

The J gene is TRBJ2-1, the V gene TRBV7-3, with a weak D call TRBD2 (5 bases). V dropped 2 bases and J dropped 0 bases, with 20 bases sitting between them. This CDR3 has 19 residues. The V gene's germline CDR1 is SGHTA and CDR2 FQGTGA. In DNA, the CDR3 is TGTGCCAGCAGCTTAGTCCCTAGCCCAACACTTAGCTCCTACAATGAGCAGTTCTTC. Translating it yields CASSLVPSPTLSSYNEQFF.

The CDR3 loop reads CASSDRGLETEAFF. The CDR3 DNA is TGTGCCAGCAGTGACAGGGGGCTGGAAACTGAAGCTTTCTTT. The chain combines TRBV25-1 with TRBJ1-1; the match to TRBD1 covers 8 bases. This CDR3 has 14 amino acids. Germline V gives CDR1 MGHDK, CDR2 SYGVNS. Unmatched junction bases numbered 5, after V lost 3 bases and J lost 5 bases.

The chain couples TRBV9 to TRBJ2-3, with D perhaps given as TRBD1 or TRBD2 (5 bases each). Trimming removed 6 bases from V and 0 bases from J, with 14 bases in between. The germline V gene encodes CDR1 SGDLS and CDR2 YYNGEE. There are 15 residues in the CDR3. This chain's CDR3 is CASTSGGSSTDTQYF. CDR3 in DNA: TGTGCCAGCACTAGTGGGGGTTCTAGCACAGATACGCAGTATTTT.

The chain combines TRBV7-2 with TRBJ1-2; tentative D call: TRBD1 (5 bases). V shed 5 bases and J shed 4 bases, with 17 bases lying between them. CDR1 and CDR2 from the germline V gene are SGHTA and FQGNSA. The CDR3 loop spans 15 amino acids. CDR3 in DNA: TGTGCCAGCAGCGCAGGGATAGGGTTAGCCTATGGCTACACCTTC. Protein sequence: CASSAGIGLAYGYTF.

V gene TRBV5-1 combines with J gene TRBJ1-2, with 10 bases that match TRBD1. After removal of 1 base from V and 5 bases from J, the junction contained 8 bases not matched to a gene. The CDR3 is 16 residues long. CDR1 and CDR2 from the germline V gene are SGHRS and YFSETQ. The CDR3 loop is CASSLRDRGPSYGYTF. The CDR3 bases are TGCGCCAGCAGCTTGCGGGACAGGGGACCTTCGTATGGCTACACCTTC.

This clonotype was observed a few times. The rearrangement joins TRBV2 to TRBJ2-1; 7 bases fit TRBD2. Germline CDR1 SNHLY, CDR2 FYNNEI. The CDR3 length is 15 residues. The V segment lost 4 bases and the J segment 0 bases; nucleotides outside the gene matches: 3. The CDR3 DNA is TGTGCCAGCAGTGGGGGACTAAGCTCCTACAATGAGCAGTTCTTC. It specifies CASSGGLSSYNEQFF. The full variable domain, in which reference TRBV2 and TRBJ2-1 provide the parts outside the CDR3, is EPEVTQTPSHQVTQMGQEVILRCVPISNHLYFYWYRQILGQKVEFLVSFYNNEISEKSEIFDDQFSVERPDGSNFTLKIRSTKLEDSAMYFCASSGGLSSYNEQFFGPGTRLTVL.

V gene TRBV5-5 combines with J gene TRBJ1-2; 8 nucleotides line up with TRBD1. The CDR3 loop spans 16 amino acids. The V segment lost 3 bases and the J segment 4 bases; nucleotides outside the gene matches: 11. Germline V gene lookup returns CDR1 SGHKS and CDR2 YYEKEE (reference sequence). In DNA, the CDR3 is TGTGCCAGCAGCTCGGACGGACAGGGATTTTCCTATGGCTACACCTTC. This codes for CASSSDGQGFSYGYTF.

The rearrangement uses TRBV12-3 or TRBV12-4 and TRBJ2-5, with 13 bases lining up with TRBD2. V lost 5 bases to trimming and J lost 11 bases; unmatched junction nucleotides: 11. The CDR3 totals 15 residues. DNA for the CDR3: TGTGCCAGCAGTCGACCTACTAGCGGGAGGGTTGAGCAGTACTTC. This encodes CASSRPTSGRVEQYF.

In its sample, this clonotype was seen a few times. This rearrangement joins TRBV29-1 to TRBJ2-3, with 9 bases lining up with TRBD2. The germline V gene encodes CDR1 SQVTM and CDR2 ANQGSEA. The CDR3 has 14 amino acids. After removal of 4 bases from V and 8 bases from J, the junction contained 10 bases not matched to a gene. The CDR3 loop reads CSVGRLVAGATQYF. The CDR3 DNA is TGCAGCGTTGGGCGACTGGTAGCGGGAGCTACGCAGTATTTT.